These T cell receptor beta chains were read from a single sample in a study of CD8 T cells in ankylosing spondylitis. One entry per CDR3 protein, called by TCRdb with MiXCR from the 5' RACE reads. This sample carries some 800,000 distinct CDR3 sequences, 10% to 15% of them seen once, and the ten largest clones take approximately 0.51%. The sequencing sample was made of blood, either unsorted or a sorted T cell fraction (not recorded which). The source is a male donor with ankylosing spondylitis. CDR3s include the opening cysteine and the closing phenylalanine or tryptophan. A D gene is named only where the DNA matches it firmly. Clone size is shown for a subset of rows, as once, few, many or a class of expanded clone.

clone size	V gene	D gene	J gene	CDR3 protein	CDR3 DNA
few	TRBV29-1	NA	TRBJ2-3	CSVDLAGDTQYF	TGCAGCGTCGATCTTGCGGGGGATACGCAGTATTTT
few	TRBV4-3	NA	TRBJ2-3	CASSQESTGVGDTQYF	TGCGCCAGCAGCCAAGAGTCGACGGGAGTGGGGGATACGCAGTATTTT
NA	TRBV7-2	NA	TRBJ2-5	CASSFLTGEGETQYF	TGTGCCAGCAGCTTCCTGACAGGGGAGGGGGAGACCCAGTACTTC
few	TRBV10-3	NA	TRBJ2-5	CAISRGALETQYF	TGTGCCATCAGTCGGGGGGCCCTGGAGACCCAGTACTTC
few	TRBV7-2	NA	TRBJ2-5	CASSLLREETQYF	TGTGCCAGCAGCTTACTTCGGGAAGAGACCCAGTACTTC
NA	TRBV7-2	TRBD1	TRBJ2-1	CASSLTGVQFF	TGTGCCAGCAGCCTGACAGGGGTACAATTCTTC
NA	TRBV3-1	TRBD2	TRBJ2-1	CASSPTFGLAGGLKLF	TGTGCCAGCAGCCCCACTTTTGGACTAGCGGGAGGACTGAAGCTCTTC
NA	TRBV20-1	NA	TRBJ1-2	CSAQDHGGNYGYTF	TGCAGTGCTCAGGACCACGGGGGTAACTATGGCTACACCTTC
many	TRBV5-1	TRBD1	TRBJ2-1	CASSFGLGTGESYNEQFF	TGCGCCAGCAGCTTTGGCCTTGGGACAGGGGAATCCTACAATGAGCAGTTCTTC
many	TRBV29-1	NA	TRBJ2-6	CSVEGYSGANVLTF	TGCAGCGTAGAAGGGTACTCGGGGGCCAACGTCCTGACTTTC
few	TRBV20-1	TRBD2	TRBJ2-1	CSARLAGPPNEQFF	TGCAGTGCTCGACTAGCGGGCCCCCCCAATGAGCAGTTCTTC
NA	TRBV10-3	NA	TRBJ2-7	CAISGGRAYEQYF	TGTGCCATCAGTGGGGGGAGAGCCTACGAGCAGTACTTC
few	TRBV18	NA	TRBJ2-5	CASSSRPGGQRYQETQYF	TGTGCCAGCTCTTCCCGTCCCGGGGGACAAAGGTACCAAGAGACCCAGTACTTC
few	TRBV29-1	TRBD1	TRBJ2-7	CSADTGGGTYEQYF	TGCAGCGCGGATACAGGGGGCGGAACCTACGAGCAGTACTTC
many	TRBV10-1	TRBD2	TRBJ2-7	CASSESLRTSGNRYF	TGCGCCAGCAGTGAGTCGTTGAGGACTAGCGGGAACCGGTACTTC
many	TRBV12-3/TRBV12-4	TRBD1	TRBJ2-5	CASSKTGIETQYF	TGTGCCAGCAGTAAGACAGGGATCGAGACCCAGTACTTC